This T cell receptor beta chain is from a study of response to subunit inactivated influenza vaccine. Broader study findings: With each seasonal influenza vaccination, the authors suggested, few new T cells are recruited.

Worth noting for this clonotype: Its antigen is still unknown.

TCRdb passed the RT-PCR reads through MiXCR, listing each CDR3 protein once. The repertoire holds 800,000 to 1,000,000 distinct CDR3 sequences, about 20% seen once, with roughly a tenth in the top ten. Per the germline V gene, CDR1 is SNHLY and CDR2 is FYNNEI. This CDR3 has 16 amino acids. The J segment lost 2 bases and the V segment lost 3 bases, leaving 7 bases of the junction unmatched. The chain is built from TRBV2 and TRBJ2-1, with TRBD2 identical over 7 bases. The sequence was collected from a man aged 50 to 60 who received an inactivated influenza vaccine. Sequencing was performed on PBMCs from blood, taken about 5 days after vaccination. In DNA form, the CDR3 reads TGTGCCAGCAGTGACCCCTGGCGGGAGACCTACAATGAGCAGTTCTTC. It translates to CASSDPWRETYNEQFF.